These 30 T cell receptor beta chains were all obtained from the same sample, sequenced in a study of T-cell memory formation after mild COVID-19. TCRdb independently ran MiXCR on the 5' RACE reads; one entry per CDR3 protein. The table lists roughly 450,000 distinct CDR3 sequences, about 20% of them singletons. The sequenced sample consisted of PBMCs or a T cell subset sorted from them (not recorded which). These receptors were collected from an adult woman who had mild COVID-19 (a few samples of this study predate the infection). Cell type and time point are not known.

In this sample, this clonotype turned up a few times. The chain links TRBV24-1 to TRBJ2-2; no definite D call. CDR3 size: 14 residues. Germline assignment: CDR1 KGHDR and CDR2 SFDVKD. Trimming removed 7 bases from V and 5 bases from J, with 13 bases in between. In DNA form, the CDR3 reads TGTGCCACCAGGGCTGGCGTGAGTACCGGGGAGCTGTTTTTT. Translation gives CATRAGVSTGELFF.

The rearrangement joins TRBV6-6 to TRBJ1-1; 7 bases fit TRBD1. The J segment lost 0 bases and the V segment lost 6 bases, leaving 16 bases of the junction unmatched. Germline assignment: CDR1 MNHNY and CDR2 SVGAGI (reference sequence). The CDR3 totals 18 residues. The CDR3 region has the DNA TGTGCCAGCAGCAAAGGGGCCAACCCGGGACAGCTGAACACTGAAGCTTTCTTT. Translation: CASSKGANPGQLNTEAFF.

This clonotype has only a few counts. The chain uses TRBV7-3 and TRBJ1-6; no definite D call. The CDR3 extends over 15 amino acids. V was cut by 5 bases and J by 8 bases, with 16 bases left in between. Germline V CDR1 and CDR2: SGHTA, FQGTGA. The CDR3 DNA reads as TGTGCCAGCAGCCCCGGCGGCCCTCCTGATTCACCCCTCCACTTT. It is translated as CASSPGGPPDSPLHF.

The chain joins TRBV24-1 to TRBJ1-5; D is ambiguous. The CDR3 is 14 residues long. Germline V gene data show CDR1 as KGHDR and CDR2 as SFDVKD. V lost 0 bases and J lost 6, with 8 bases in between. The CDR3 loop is CATSDLGEFQPQHF. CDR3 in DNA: TGTGCCACCAGTGATTTGGGGGAGTTTCAGCCCCAGCATTTT.

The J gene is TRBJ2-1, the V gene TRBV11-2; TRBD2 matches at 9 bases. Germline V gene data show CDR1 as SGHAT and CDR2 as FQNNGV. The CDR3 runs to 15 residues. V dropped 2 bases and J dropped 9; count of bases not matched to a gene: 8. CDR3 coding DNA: TGTGCCAGCAGCTTACTTGCGGGGGGGCCTCTTGAGCAGTTCTTC. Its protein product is CASSLLAGGPLEQFF.

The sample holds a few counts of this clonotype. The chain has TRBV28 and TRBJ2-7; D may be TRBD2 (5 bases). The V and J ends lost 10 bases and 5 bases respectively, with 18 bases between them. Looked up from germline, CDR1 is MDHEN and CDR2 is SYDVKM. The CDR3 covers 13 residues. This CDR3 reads CATALGRPNEQYF. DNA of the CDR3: TGTGCCACCGCACTAGGAAGGCCAAACGAGCAGTACTTC.

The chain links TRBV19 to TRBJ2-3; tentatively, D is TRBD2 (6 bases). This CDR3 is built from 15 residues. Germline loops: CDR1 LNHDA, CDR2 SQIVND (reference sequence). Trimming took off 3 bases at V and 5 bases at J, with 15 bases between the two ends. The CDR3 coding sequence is TGTGCCAGTAGTATGGGGAGGACAAAAGGAGATACGCAGTATTTT. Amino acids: CASSMGRTKGDTQYF.

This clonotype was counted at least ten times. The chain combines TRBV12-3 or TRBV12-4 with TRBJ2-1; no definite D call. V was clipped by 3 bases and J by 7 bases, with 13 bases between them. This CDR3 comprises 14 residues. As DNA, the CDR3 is TGTGCCAGCAGTTTGTCGAGTCGGTGGAATGAGCAGTTCTTC. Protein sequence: CASSLSSRWNEQFF.

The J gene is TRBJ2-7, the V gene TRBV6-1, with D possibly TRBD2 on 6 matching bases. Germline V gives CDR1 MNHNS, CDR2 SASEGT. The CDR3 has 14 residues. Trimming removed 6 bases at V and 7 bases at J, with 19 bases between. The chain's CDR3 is CASRELGRGTEQYF. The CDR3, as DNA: TGTGCCAGCAGAGAACTTGGACGGGGGACTGAGCAGTACTTC.

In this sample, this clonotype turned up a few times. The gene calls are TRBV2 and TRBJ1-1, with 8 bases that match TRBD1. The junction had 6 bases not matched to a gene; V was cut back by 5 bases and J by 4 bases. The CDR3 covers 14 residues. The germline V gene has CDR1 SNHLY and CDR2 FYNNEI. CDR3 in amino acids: CASSQTGVVTEAFF. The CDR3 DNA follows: TGTGCCAGCAGTCAGACAGGGGTGGTCACTGAAGCTTTCTTT.

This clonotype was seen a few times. The CDR3, as DNA: TGTGCCACCAGTGATTTTGGAGGTTATTACTTC. This translates into CATSDFGGYYF. V and J are TRBV24-1 and TRBJ2-7; weak D call: TRBD2 (5 bases). The CDR3 sequence is 11 residues long. V was pared by 1 base and J by 13 bases, with 10 bases between. Germline V CDR1 and CDR2: KGHDR, SFDVKD.

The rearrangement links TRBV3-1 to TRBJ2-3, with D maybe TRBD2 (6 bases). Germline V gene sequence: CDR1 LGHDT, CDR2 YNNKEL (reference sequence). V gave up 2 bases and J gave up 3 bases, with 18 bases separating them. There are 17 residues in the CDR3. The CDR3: CASSQRLTAGNTDTQYF. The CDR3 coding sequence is TGTGCCAGCAGCCAAAGGCTTACAGCGGGTAATACAGATACGCAGTATTTT.

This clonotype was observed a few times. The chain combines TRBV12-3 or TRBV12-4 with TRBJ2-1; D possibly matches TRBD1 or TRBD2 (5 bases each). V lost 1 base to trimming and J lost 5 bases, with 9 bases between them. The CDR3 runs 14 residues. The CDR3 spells CASSLGGSNNEQFF. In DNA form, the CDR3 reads TGTGCCAGCAGTTTAGGGGGGTCTAACAATGAGCAGTTCTTC.

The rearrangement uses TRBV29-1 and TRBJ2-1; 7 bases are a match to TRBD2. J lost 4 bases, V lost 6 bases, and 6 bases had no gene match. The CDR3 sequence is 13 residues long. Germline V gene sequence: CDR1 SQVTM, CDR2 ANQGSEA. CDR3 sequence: CSVLWRGYNEQFF. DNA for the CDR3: TGCAGCGTGCTATGGCGGGGGTACAATGAGCAGTTCTTC.

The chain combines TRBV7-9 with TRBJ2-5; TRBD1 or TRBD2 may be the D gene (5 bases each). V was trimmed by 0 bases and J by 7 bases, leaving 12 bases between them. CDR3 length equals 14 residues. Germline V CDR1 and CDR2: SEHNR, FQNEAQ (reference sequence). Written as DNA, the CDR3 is TGTGCCAGCAGCTTAGCGGGGGATCCGTGGACCCAGTACTTC. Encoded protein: CASSLAGDPWTQYF.

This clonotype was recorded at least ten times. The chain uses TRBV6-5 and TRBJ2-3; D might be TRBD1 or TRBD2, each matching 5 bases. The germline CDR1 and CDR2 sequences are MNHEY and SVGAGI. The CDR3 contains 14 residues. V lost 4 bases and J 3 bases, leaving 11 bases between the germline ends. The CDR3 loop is CASSWGLDTDTQYF. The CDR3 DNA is TGTGCCAGCAGTTGGGGGTTGGATACAGATACGCAGTATTTT.

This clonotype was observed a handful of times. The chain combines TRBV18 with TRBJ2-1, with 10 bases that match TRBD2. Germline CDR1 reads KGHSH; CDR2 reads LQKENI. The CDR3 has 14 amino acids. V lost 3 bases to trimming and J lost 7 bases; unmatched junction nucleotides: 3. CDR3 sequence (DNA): TGTGCCAGCTCACCCGGGACTAGCGTAAATGAGCAGTTCTTC. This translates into CASSPGTSVNEQFF.

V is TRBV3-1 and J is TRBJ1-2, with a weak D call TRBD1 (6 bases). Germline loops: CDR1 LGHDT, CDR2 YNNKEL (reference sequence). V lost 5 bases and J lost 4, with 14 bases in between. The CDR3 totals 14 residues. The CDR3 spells CASSSNRDSYGYTF. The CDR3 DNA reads TGTGCCAGCAGCTCGAACAGGGATTCCTATGGCTACACCTTC.

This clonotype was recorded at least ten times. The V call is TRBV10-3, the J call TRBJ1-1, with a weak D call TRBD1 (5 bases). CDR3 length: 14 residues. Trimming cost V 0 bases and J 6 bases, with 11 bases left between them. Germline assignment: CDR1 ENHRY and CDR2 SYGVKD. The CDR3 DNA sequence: TGTGCCATCAGTGAGTCCGGGGGAGGAGCTGAAGCTTTCTTT. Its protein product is CAISESGGGAEAFF.

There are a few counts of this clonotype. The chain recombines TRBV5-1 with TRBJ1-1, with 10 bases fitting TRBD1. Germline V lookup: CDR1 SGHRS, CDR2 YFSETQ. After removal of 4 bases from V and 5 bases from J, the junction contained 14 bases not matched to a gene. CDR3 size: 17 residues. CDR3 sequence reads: CASSVPGTGDRFTEAFF. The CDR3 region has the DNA TGCGCCAGCAGCGTCCCCGGGACAGGGGACCGCTTTACTGAAGCTTTCTTT.

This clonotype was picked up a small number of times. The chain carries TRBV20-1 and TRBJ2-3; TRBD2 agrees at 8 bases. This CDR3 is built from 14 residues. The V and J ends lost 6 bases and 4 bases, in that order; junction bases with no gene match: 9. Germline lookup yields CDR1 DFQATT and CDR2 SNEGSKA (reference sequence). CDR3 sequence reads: CSATGTRRADTQYF. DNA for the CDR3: TGCAGTGCCACCGGGACTAGAAGGGCAGATACGCAGTATTTT.

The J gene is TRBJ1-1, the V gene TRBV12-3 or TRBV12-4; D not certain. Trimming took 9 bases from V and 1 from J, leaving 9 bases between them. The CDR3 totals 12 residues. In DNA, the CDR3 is TGTGCCAGTACGGAGTCGAACACTGAAGCTTTCTTT. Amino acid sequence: CASTESNTEAFF.

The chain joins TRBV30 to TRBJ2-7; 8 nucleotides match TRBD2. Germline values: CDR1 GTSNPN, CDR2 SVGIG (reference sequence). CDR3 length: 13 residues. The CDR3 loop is CAQSGGFSYEQYF. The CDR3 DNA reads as TGTGCTCAGAGCGGGGGTTTTTCCTACGAGCAGTACTTC.

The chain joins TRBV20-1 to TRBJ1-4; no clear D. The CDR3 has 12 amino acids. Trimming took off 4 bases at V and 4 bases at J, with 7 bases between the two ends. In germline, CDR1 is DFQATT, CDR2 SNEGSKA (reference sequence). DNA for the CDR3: TGCAGTGCTATGAGTAATAATGAAAAACTGTTTTTT. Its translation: CSAMSNNEKLFF.

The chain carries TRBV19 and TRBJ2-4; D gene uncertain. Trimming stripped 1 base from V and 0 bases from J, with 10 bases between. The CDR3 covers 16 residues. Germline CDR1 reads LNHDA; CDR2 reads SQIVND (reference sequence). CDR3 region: CASSIGAYLAKNIQYF. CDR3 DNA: TGTGCCAGTAGTATAGGAGCATATTTAGCCAAAAACATTCAGTACTTC.

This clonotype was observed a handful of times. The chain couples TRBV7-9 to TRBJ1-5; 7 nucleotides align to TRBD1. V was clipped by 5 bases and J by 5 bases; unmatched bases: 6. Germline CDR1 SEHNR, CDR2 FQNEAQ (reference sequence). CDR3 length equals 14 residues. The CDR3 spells CASSLDRDHQPQHF. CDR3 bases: TGTGCCAGCAGCCTCGACAGGGATCATCAGCCCCAGCATTTT. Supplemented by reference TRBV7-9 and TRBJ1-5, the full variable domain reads DTGVSQNPRHKITKRGQNVTFRCDPISEHNRLYWYRQTLGQGPEFLTYFQNEAQLEKSRLLSDRFSAERPKGSFSTLEIQRTEQGDSAMYLCASSLDRDHQPQHFGDGTRLSIL.

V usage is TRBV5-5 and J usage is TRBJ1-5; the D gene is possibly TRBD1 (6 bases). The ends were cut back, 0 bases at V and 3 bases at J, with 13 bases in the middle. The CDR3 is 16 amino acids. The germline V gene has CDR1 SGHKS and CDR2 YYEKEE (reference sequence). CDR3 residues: CASSLEWGRYNQPQHF. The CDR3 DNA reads TGTGCCAGCAGCTTGGAATGGGGGCGGTACAATCAGCCCCAGCATTTT.

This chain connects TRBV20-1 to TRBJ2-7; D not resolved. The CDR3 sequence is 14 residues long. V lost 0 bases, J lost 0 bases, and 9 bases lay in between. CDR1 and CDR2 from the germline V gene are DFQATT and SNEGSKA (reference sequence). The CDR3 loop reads CSARDASTSYEQYF. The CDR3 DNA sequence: TGCAGTGCTAGAGATGCCTCGACCTCCTACGAGCAGTACTTC.

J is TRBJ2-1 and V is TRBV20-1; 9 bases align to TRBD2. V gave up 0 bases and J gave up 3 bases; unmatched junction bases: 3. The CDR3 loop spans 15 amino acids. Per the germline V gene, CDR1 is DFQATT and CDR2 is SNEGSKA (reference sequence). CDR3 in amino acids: CSARDPSGVYNEQFF. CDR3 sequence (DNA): TGCAGTGCTAGAGATCCTAGCGGGGTCTACAATGAGCAGTTCTTC.

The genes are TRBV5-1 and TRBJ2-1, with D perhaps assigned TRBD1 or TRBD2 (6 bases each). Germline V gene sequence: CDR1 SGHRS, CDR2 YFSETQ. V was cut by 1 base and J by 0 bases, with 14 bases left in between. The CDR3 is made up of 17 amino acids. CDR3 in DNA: TGCGCCAGCAGCTTGTTGGGGGGCGGCAGCTCCTACAATGAGCAGTTCTTC. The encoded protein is CASSLLGGGSSYNEQFF.